The clone carrying this T cell receptor beta chain was picked up many times. Its antigen is undetermined. This entry belongs to a study of T cells in Graves' hyperthyroidism and ophthalmopathy. Overall study findings and caveats: Model-based prediction identified ophthalmopathy a median roughly 6.1 months prior to its onset.

RNA transcripts gave rise to amplified TCR beta CDR3 regions. First-round RT-PCR with HTBI primers amplified the TCR CDR3 region. TCRdb re-derived calls from the multiplex PCR reads in MiXCR, one entry per CDR3 protein. This sample has 700,000 or so distinct CDR3 sequences, with roughly 15% found just once. The clonotype comes from a man younger than 35 with Graves' hyperthyroidism. The sequencing sample was made of blood.

The CDR3 DNA reads as TGTGCCAGCAGTTCTAGGTTGCCCTACGAGCAGTACTTC. Encoded protein: CASSSRLPYEQYF. The chain employs TRBV12-3 or TRBV12-4 and TRBJ2-7, with no clear D. Trimming left V 4 bases short and J 2 bases short, with 9 bases between. The CDR3 consists of 13 residues.